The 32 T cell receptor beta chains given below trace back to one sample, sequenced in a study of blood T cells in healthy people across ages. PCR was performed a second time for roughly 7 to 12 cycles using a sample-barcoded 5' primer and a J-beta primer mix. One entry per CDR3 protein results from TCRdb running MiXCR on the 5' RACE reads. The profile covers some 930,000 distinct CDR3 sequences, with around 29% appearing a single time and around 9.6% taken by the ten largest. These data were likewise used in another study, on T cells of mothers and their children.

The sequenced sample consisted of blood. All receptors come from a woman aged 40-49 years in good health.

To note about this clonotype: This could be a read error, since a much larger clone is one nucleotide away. DNA of the CDR3: TGTGCCAGCAGTAATAACGCAGGGCAAGGGACCCAGTACTTC. It is translated as CASSNNAGQGTQYF. The rearrangement links TRBV6-6 to TRBJ2-5; weak D call: TRBD1 (5 bases). The germline V gene has CDR1 MNHNY and CDR2 SVGAGI (reference sequence). The CDR3 contains 14 residues.

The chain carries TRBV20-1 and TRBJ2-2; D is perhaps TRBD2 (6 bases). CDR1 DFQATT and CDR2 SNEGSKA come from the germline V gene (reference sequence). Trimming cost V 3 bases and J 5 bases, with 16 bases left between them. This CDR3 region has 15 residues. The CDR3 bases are TGCAGTGCTAGGGGTGGAGGGCCTCGTACCGGGGAGCTGTTTTTT. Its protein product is CSARGGGPRTGELFF.

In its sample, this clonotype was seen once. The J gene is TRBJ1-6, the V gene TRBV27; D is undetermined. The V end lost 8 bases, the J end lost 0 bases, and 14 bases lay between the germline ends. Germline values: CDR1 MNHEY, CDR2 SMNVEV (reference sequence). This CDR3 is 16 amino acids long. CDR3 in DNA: TGTGCCAGCGGCCCCAATTTCGGCTCCTATAATTCACCCCTCCACTTT. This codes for CASGPNFGSYNSPLHF.

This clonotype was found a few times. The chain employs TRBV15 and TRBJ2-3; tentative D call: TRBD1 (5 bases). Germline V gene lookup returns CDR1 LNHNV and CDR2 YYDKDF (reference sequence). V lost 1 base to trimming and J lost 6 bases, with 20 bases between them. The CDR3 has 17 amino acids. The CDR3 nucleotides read TGTGCCACCAGCAGAGGACCCGACCCGACAGACGTGGATACGCAGTATTTT. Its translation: CATSRGPDPTDVDTQYF.

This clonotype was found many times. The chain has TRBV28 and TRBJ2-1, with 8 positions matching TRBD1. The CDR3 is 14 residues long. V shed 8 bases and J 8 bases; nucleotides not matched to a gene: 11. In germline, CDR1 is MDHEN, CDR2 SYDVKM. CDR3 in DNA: TGTGCCAGCGTTGAAACCGGGACAGGAGATGAGCAGTTCTTC. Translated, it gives CASVETGTGDEQFF.

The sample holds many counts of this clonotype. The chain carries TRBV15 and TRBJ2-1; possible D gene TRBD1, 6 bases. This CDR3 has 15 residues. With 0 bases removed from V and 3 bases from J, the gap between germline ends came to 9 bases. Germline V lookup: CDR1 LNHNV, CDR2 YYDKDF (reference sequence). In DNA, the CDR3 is TGTGCCACCAGCAGAGATAGGGGGAACTACAATGAGCAGTTCTTC. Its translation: CATSRDRGNYNEQFF.

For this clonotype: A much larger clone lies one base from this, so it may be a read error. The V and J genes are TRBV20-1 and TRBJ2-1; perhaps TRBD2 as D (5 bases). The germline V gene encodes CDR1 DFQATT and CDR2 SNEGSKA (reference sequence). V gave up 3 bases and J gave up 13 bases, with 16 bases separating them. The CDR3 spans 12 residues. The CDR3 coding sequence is TGCAGTGCTAGTAGAGGGCAAGAGACCCAGTTCTTC. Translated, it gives CSASRGQETQFF.

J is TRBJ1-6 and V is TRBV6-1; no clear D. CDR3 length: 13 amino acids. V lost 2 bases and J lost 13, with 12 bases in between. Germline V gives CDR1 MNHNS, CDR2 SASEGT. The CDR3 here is CASSEWGGAPLHF. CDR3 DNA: TGTGCCAGCAGTGAATGGGGAGGAGCTCCCCTCCACTTT.

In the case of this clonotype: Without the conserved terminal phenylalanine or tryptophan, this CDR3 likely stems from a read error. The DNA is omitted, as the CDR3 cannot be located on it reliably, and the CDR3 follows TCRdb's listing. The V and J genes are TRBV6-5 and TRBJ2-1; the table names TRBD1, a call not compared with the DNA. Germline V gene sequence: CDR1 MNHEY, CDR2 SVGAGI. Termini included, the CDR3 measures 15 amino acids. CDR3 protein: CASRPDTGRGYTFGS.

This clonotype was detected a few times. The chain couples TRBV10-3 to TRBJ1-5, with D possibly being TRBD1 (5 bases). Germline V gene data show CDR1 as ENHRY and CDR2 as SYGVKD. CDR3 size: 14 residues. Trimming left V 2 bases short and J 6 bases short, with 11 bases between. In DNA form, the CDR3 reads TGTGCCATCAGTGAGCCCGGGGGTGTTCAGCCCCAGCATTTT. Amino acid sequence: CAISEPGGVQPQHF.

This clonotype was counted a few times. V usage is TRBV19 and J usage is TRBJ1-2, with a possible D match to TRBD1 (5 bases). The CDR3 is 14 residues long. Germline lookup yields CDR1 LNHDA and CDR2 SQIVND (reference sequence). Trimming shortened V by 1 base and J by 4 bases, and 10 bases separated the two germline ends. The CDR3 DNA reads TGTGCCAGTAGTATAGGGACATCCCGCTATGGCTACACCTTC. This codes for CASSIGTSRYGYTF.

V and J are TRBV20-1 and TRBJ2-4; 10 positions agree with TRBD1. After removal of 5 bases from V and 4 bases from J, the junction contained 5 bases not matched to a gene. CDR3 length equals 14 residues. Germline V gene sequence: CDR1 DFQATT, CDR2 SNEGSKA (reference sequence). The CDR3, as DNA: TGCAGTGCTGTGCCGGGACAGGGGAAAAACATTCAGTACTTC. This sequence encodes CSAVPGQGKNIQYF.

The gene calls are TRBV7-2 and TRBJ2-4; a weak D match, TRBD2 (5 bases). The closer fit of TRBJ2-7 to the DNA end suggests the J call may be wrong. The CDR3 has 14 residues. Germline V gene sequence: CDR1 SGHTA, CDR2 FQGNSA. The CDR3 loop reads CASSPKLREHEQYF. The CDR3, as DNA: TGTGCCAGCAGCCCAAAGTTGAGGGAACACGAGCAGTACTTC.

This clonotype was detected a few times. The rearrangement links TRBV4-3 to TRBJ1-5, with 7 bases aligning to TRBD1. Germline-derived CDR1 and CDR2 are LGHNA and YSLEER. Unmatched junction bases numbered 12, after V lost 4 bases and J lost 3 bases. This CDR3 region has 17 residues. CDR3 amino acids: CASSLRWTGLDNQPQHF. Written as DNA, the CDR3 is TGCGCCAGCAGCCTCCGGTGGACAGGACTCGACAATCAGCCCCAGCATTTT.

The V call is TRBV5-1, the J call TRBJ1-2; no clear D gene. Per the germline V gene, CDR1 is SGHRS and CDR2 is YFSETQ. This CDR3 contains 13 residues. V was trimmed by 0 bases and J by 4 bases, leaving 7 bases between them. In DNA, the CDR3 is TGCGCCAGCAGCTTGGGAATACTCTATGGCTACACCTTC. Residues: CASSLGILYGYTF.

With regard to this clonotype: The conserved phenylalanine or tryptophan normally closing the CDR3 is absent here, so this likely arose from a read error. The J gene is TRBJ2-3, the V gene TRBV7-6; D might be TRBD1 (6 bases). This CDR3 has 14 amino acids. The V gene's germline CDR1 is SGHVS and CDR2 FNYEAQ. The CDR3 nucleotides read TGTGCCGGCAGCTTAGATAGGGGGACAGATACGCAGTATGTT. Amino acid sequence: CAGSLDRGTDTQYV.

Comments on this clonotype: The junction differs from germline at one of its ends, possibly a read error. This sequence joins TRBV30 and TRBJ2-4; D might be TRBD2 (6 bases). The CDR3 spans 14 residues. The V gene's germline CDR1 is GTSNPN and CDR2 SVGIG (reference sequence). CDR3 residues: CAWRGRFGQNIQYF. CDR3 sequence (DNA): TGTGCATGGAGGGGCCGATTCGGCCAAAACATTCAGTACTTC.

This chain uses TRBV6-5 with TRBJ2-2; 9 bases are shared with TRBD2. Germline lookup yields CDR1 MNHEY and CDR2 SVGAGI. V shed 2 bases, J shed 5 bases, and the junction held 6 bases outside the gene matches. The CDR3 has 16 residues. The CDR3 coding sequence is TGTGCCAGCAGTTACCTGGGCGGGGGGGCGACCGGGGAGCTGTTTTTT. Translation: CASSYLGGGATGELFF.

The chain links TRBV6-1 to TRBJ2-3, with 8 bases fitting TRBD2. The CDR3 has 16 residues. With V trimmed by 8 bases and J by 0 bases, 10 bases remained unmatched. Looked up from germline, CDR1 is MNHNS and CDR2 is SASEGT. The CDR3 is CASGSTSGSSTDTQYF. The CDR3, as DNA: TGTGCCAGCGGGTCTACTAGCGGTTCTAGCACAGATACGCAGTATTTT.

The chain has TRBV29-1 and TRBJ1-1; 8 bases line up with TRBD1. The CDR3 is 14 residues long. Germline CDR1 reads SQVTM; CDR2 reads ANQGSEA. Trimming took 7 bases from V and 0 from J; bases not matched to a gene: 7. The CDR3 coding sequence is TGCAGCGCCACCGGGACAGGATTGAACACTGAAGCTTTCTTT. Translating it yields CSATGTGLNTEAFF.

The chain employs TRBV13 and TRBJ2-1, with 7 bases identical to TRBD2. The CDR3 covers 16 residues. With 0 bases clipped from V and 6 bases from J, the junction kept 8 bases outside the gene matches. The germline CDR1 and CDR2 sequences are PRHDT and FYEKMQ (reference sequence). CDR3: CASSLGASGPSNEQFF. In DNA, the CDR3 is TGTGCCAGCAGCTTAGGGGCTAGCGGCCCCTCCAATGAGCAGTTCTTC. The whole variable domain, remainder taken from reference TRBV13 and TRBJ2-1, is AAGVIQSPRHLIKEKRETATLKCYPIPRHDTVYWYQQGPGQDPQFLISFYEKMQSDKGSIPDRFSAQQFSDYHSELNMSSLELGDSALYFCASSLGASGPSNEQFFGPGTRLTVL.

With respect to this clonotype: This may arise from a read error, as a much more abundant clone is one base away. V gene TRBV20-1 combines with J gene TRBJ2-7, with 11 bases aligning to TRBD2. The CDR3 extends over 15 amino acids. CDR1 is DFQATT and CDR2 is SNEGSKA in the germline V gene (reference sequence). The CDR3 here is CSARSVTSGAYGQYF. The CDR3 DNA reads TGCAGTGCTAGGTCCGTGACTAGCGGGGCCTACGGGCAGTACTTC.

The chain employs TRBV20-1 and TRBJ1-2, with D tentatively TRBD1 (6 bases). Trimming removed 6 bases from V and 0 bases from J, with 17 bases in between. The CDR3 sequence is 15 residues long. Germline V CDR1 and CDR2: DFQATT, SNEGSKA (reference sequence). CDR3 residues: CSADLRDTANYGYTF. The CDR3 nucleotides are TGCAGTGCAGATCTCCGGGACACCGCTAACTATGGCTACACCTTC.

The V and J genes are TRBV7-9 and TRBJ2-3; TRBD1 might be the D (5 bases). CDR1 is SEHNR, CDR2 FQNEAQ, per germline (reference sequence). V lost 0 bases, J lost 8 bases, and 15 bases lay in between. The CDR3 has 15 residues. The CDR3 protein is CASSLAAGLAPTQYF. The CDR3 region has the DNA TGTGCCAGCAGCTTAGCGGCAGGGCTGGCCCCTACGCAGTATTTT. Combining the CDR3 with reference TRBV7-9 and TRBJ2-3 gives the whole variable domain DTGVSQNPRHKITKRGQNVTFRCDPISEHNRLYWYRQTLGQGPEFLTYFQNEAQLEKSRLLSDRFSAERPKGSFSTLEIQRTEQGDSAMYLCASSLAAGLAPTQYFGPGTRLTVL.

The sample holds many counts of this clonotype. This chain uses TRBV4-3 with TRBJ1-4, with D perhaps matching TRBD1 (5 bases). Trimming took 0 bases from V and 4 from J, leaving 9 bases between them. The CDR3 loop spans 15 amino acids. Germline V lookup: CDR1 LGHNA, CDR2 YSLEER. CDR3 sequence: CASSQDKGNNEKLFF. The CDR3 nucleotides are TGCGCCAGCAGCCAAGATAAGGGGAATAATGAAAAACTGTTTTTT.

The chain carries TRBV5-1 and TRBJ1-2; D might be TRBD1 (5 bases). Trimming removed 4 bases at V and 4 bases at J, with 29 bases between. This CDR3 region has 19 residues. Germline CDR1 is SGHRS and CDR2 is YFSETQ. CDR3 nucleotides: TGCGCCAGCAGCCCGCAGGGCCAAACCTACGAGCAGTTGGGCTATGGCTACACCTTC. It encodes CASSPQGQTYEQLGYGYTF. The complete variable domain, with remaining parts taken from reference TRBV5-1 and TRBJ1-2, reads KAGVTQTPRYLIKTRGQQVTLSCSPISGHRSVSWYQQTPGQGLQFLFEYFSETQRNKGNFPGRFSGRQFSNSRSEMNVSTLELGDSALYLCASSPQGQTYEQLGYGYTFGSGTRLTVV.

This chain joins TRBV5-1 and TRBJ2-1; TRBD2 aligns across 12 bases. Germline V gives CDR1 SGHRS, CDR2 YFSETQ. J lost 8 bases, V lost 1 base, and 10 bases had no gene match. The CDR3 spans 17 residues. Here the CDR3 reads CASSLSIASGGAYEQFF. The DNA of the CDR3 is TGCGCCAGCAGCTTGTCTATTGCTAGCGGGGGGGCCTATGAGCAGTTCTTC.

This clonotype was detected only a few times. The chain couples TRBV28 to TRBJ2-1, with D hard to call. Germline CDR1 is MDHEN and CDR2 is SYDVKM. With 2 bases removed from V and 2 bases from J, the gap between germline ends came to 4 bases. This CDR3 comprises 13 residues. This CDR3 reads CASSLNAYNEQFF. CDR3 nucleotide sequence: TGTGCCAGCAGTTTAAATGCCTACAATGAGCAGTTCTTC.

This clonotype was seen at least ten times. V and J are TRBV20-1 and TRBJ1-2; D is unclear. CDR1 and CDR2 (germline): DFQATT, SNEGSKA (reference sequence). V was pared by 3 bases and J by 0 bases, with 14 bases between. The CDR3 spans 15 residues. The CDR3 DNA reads TGCAGTGCTAGCTCCGGCGGCCGAGCTAACTATGGCTACACCTTC. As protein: CSASSGGRANYGYTF.

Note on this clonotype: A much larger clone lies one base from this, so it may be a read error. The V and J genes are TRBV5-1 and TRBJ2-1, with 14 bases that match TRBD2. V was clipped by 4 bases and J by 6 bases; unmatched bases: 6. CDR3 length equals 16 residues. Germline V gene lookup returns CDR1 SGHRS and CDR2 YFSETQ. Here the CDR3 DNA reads TGCGCCAGCAGCCCGGGACTAGCGGGGGCGTGCAATGAGCAGTTCTTC. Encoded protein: CASSPGLAGACNEQFF.

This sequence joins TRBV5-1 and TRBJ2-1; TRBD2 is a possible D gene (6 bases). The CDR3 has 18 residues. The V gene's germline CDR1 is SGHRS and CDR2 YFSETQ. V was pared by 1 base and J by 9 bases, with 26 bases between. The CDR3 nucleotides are TGCGCCAGCAGCTTGCGCGCCCTCAGGGACTCCTACAAGGGTGAGCAGTTCTTC. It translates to CASSLRALRDSYKGEQFF. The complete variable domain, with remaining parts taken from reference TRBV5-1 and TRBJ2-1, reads KAGVTQTPRYLIKTRGQQVTLSCSPISGHRSVSWYQQTPGQGLQFLFEYFSETQRNKGNFPGRFSGRQFSNSRSEMNVSTLELGDSALYLCASSLRALRDSYKGEQFFGPGTRLTVL.

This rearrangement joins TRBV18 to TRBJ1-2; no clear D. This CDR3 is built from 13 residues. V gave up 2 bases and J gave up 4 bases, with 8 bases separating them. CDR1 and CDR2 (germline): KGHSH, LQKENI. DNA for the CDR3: TGTGCCAGCTCACCAGAGACATCCTATGGCTACACCTTC. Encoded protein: CASSPETSYGYTF. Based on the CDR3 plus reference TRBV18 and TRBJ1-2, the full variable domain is NAGVMQNPRHLVRRRGQEARLRCSPMKGHSHVYWYRQLPEEGLKFMVYLQKENIIDESGMPKERFSAEFPKEGPSILRIQQVVRGDSAAYFCASSPETSYGYTFGSGTRLTVV.